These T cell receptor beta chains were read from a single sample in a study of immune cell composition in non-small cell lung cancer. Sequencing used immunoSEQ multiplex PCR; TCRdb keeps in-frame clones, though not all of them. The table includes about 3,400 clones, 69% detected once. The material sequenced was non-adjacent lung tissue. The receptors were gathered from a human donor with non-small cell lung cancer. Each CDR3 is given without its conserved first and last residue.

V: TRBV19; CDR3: ASRMTGNTEAF
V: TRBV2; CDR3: ASKRQGHTEAF
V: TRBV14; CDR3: ASSRDRALYEQY
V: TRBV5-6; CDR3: ASSLATGGAGEKLF
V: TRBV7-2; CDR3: ASKIYAGTTTGELF
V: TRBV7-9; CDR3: ASSFGLAGGQRTDTQY
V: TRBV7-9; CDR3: ASSFGQGNSPLH
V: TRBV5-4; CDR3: ASSLGDSWDEQY
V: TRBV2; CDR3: APRGISEDTQY
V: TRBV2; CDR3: ASRGQNSLLGSNEQF
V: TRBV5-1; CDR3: ASSLGGGVDEQY
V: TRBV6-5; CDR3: ASNAGDWGEQF
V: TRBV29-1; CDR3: SAVGTGDIQETQY
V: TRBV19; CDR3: ASRRLAGGIETQY
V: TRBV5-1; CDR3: ASSLDWGQYNEQF
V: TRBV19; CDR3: ASRKRQDATNEKLF
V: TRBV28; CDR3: ASSPDRVEQY
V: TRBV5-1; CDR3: ASSLVGLTTRDTQY
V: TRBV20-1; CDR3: SANRQDEQY
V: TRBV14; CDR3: ASSQEDSFRVYEQY
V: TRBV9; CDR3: ASSPQGSGGPSGQF
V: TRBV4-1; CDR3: ASSQTLAGGDNEQF
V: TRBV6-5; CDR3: ASGENLGTEAF
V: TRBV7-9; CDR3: ASSAKGAWDTEAF
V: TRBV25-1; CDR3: ASSEDRATEAF
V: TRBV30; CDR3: AWSSGAGVYQPQH
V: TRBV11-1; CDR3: ASSHQGVYGYT
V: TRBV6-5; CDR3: ASSYGQGGSYNEQF
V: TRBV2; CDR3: ASSGAGLETQY
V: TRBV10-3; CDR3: AISGTGTTDTQY
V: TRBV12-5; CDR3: ASGLPSPGGETQY
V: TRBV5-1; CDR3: ASSLGTGVYT
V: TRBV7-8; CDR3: ASSSQGRNSPLH
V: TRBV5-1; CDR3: ASSPKGENTEAF
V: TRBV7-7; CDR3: ASSPERRSSYEQY
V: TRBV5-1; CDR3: ASTIGGQNYGYT
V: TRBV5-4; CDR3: ASSSQGGSQGAQY
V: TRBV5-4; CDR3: ASSPSLGGAIVGYT
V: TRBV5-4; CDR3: ASSSEGGGTYEQY
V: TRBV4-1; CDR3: ASSQAGGQDTQY
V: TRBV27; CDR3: ASSLTGTSNEQF
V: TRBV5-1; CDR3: ASSLAPDTEAF